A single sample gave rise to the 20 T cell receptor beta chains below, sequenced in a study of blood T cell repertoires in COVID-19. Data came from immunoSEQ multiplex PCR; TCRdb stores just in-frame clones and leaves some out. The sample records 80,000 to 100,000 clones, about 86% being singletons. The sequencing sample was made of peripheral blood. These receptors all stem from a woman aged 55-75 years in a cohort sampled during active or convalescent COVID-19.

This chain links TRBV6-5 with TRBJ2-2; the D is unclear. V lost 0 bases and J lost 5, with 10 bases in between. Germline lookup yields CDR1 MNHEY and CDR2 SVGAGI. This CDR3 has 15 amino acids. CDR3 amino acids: CASSYSRSYTGELFF. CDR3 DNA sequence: TGTGCCAGCAGTTACTCCCGGTCCTATACCGGGGAGCTGTTTTTT.

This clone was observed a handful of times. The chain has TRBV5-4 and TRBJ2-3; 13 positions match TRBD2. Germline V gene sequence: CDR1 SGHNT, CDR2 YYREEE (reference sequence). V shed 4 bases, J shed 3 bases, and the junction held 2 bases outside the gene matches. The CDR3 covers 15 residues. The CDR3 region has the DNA TGTGCCAGCAGCCCGGGACTAGCGGGAACAGATACGCAGTATTTT. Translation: CASSPGLAGTDTQYF. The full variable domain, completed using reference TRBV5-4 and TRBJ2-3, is ETGVTQSPTHLIKTRGQQVTLRCSSQSGHNTVSWYQQALGQGPQFIFQYYREEENGRGNFPPRFSGLQFPNYSSELNVNALELDDSALYLCASSPGLAGTDTQYFGPGTRLTVL.

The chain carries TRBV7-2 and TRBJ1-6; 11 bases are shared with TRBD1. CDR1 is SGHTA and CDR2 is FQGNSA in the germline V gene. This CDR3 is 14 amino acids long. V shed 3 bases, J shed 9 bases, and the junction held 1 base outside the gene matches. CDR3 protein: CASSFGQGASPLHF. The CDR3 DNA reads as TGTGCCAGCAGCTTTGGACAGGGGGCTTCACCCCTCCACTTT.

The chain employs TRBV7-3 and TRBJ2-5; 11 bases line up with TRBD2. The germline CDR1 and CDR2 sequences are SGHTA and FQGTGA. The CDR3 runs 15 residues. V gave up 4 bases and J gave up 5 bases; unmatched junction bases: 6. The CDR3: CASSSLAGGYETQYF. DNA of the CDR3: TGTGCCAGCAGCTCCCTAGCGGGGGGTTATGAGACCCAGTACTTC.

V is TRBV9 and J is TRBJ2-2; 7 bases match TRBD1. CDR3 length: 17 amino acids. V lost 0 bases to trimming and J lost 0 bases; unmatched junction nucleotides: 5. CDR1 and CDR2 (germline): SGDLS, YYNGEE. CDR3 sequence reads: CASSVVPQGANTGELFF. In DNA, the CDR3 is TGTGCCAGCAGCGTAGTCCCGCAGGGGGCGAACACCGGGGAGCTGTTTTTT.

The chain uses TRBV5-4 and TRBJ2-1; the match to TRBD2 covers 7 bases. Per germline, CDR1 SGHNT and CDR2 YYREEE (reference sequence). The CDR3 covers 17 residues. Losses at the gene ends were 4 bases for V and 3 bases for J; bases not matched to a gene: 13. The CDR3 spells CASSPGGTTAYYNEQFF. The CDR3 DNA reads TGTGCCAGCAGCCCCGGGGGGACCACCGCTTACTACAATGAGCAGTTCTTC.

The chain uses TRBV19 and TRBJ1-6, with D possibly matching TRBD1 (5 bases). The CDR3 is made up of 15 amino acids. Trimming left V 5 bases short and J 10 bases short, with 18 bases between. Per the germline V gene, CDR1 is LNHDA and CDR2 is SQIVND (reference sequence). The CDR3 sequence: CASSPPGIRGSPLHF. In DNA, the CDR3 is TGTGCCAGTAGTCCCCCCGGAATTAGGGGATCACCCCTCCACTTT.

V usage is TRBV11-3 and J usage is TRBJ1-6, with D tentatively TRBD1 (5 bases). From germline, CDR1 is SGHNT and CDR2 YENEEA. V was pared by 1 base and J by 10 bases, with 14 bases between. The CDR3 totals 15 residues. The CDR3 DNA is TGTGCCAGCAGCTTAGTGGGGGGGATGAGCTCACCCCTCCACTTT. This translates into CASSLVGGMSSPLHF.

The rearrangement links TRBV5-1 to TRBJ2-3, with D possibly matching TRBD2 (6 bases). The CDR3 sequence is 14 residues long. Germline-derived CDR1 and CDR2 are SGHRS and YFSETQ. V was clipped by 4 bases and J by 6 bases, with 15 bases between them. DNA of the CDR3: TGCGCCAGCAGCCCAGGGACTGTGTCGGATACGCAGTATTTT. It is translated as CASSPGTVSDTQYF. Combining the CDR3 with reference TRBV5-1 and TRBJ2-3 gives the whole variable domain KAGVTQTPRYLIKTRGQQVTLSCSPISGHRSVSWYQQTPGQGLQFLFEYFSETQRNKGNFPGRFSGRQFSNSRSEMNVSTLELGDSALYLCASSPGTVSDTQYFGPGTRLTVL.

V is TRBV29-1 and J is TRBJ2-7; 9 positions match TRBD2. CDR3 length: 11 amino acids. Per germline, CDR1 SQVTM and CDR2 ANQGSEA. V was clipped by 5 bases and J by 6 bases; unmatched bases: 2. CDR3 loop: CSVTAGGEQYF. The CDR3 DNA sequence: TGCAGCGTTACAGCGGGAGGCGAGCAGTACTTC.

The CDR3 DNA reads as TGTGCCAGCAGCTTAGGTGGAGGGAATCAGCCCCAGCATTTT. Translation: CASSLGGGNQPQHF. This chain uses TRBV7-9 with TRBJ1-5; no clear D. Germline assignment: CDR1 SEHNR and CDR2 FQNEAQ (reference sequence). There are 14 residues in the CDR3. Between the trimmed V and J ends, which lost 1 base and 4 bases, there was a span of 8 bases.

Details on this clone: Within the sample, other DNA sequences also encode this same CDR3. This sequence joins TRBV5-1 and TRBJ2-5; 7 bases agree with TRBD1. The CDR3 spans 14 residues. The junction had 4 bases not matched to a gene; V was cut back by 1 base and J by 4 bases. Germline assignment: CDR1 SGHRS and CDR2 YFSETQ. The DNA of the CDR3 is TGCGCCAGCAGCTTGACAGGGGCAGGAGAGACCCAGTACTTC. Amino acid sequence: CASSLTGAGETQYF.

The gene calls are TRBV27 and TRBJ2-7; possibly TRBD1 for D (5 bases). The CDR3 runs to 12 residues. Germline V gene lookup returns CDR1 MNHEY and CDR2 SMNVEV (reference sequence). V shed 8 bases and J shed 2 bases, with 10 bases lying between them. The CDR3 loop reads CASRQNPYEQYF. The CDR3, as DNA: TGTGCCAGCCGACAGAATCCCTACGAGCAGTACTTC.

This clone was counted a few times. CDR3 sequence: CASSKTGLSSGANVLTF. The CDR3 DNA sequence: TGTGCCAGTAGTAAGACAGGGCTTAGCTCTGGGGCCAACGTCCTGACTTTC. The chain joins TRBV19 to TRBJ2-6; 7 nucleotides match TRBD1. The junction had 6 bases not matched to a gene; V was cut back by 4 bases and J by 0 bases. The CDR3 consists of 17 residues. CDR1 is LNHDA and CDR2 is SQIVND in the germline V gene (reference sequence).

The CDR3 region has the DNA TGTGCCAGCAGTTTAGGGGACAGCCTTTGGAATTCACCCCTCCACTTT. It specifies CASSLGDSLWNSPLHF. The rearrangement joins TRBV27 to TRBJ1-6; 7 nucleotides match TRBD1. The trim removed 2 bases at V and 7 bases at J, leaving 8 bases unmatched. The germline gives CDR1 MNHEY, CDR2 SMNVEV (reference sequence). The CDR3 sequence is 16 residues long.

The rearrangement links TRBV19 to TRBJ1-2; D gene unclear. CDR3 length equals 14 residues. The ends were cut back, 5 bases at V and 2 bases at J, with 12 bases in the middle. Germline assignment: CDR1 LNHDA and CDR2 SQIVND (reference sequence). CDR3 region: CASSRANLNYGYTF. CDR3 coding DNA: TGTGCCAGTAGTCGTGCTAATCTAAACTATGGCTACACCTTC.

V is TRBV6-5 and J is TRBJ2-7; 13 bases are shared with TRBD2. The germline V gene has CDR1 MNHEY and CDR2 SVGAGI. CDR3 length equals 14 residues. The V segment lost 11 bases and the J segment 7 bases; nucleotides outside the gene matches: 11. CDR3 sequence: CAGSTSGRASEQYF. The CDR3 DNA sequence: TGTGCCGGATCTACTAGCGGGAGGGCTTCGGAGCAGTACTTC.

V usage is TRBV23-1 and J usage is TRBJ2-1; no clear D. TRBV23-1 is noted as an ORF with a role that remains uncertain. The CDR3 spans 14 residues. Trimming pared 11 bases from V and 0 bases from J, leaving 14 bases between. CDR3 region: CAGDLRSSYNEQFF. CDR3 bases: TGCGCCGGAGATTTGAGGAGCTCCTACAATGAGCAGTTCTTC.

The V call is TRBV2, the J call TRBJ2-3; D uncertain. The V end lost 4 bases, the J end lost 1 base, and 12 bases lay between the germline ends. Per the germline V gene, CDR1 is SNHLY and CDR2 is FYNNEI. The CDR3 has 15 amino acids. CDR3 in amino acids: CASSALRSGTDTQYF. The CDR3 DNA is TGTGCCAGCAGTGCTCTTCGGAGCGGCACAGATACGCAGTATTTT.

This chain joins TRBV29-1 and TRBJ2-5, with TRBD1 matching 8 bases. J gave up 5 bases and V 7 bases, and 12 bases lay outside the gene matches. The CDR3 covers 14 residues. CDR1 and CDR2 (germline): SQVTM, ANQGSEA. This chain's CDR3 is CSARTGFKYETQYF. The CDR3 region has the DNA TGCAGCGCCCGGACAGGGTTTAAGTATGAGACCCAGTACTTC.